These 6 T cell receptor beta chains originate from one sample sequenced in a study (dated by TCRdb to the mid-2010s). The receptor library was made with RT-PCR. Sequencing used an Illumina MiSeq. Through fastp at Q25 and MiXCR, TCRdb rebuilt clones from the public reads, retaining in-frame beta chains. For every CDR3 protein sequence, its rows merge into one entry that carries the most common genes and DNA. The sample data list 550,000 to 750,000 distinct CDR3 sequences, and 12% to 15% of these were observed just once. The ten largest account for 3% to 4.5% of the sample. The material sequenced was memory CD4+ T cells from blood. Every receptor here comes from a female donor in good health, serving as a healthy control.

This clonotype appeared many times. The J gene is TRBJ1-1, the V gene TRBV7-2; the D is unclear. The CDR3 loop spans 15 amino acids. V lost 5 bases and J 0 bases, leaving 13 bases between the germline ends. Germline CDR1 reads SGHTA; CDR2 reads FQGNSA. This CDR3 reads CASSPRSGMNTEAFF. CDR3 DNA sequence: TGTGCCAGCAGCCCACGTTCGGGAATGAACACTGAAGCTTTCTTT.

The chain recombines TRBV20-1 with TRBJ1-2; 7 nucleotides line up with TRBD1. This CDR3 is built from 13 residues. Unmatched junction bases numbered 4, after V lost 4 bases and J lost 2 bases. The germline V gene has CDR1 DFQATT and CDR2 SNEGSKA (reference sequence). For the CDR3, the DNA is TGCAGTGCTAACATGGACAGGAACTATGGCTACACCTTC. It is translated as CSANMDRNYGYTF.

This clonotype has ten or more counts. The chain links TRBV7-2 to TRBJ2-7; possible D gene TRBD2, 5 bases. Trimming left V 1 base short and J 6 bases short, with 10 bases between. Germline CDR1 is SGHTA and CDR2 is FQGNSA. The CDR3 loop spans 13 amino acids. CDR3: CASSLGTRREQYF. DNA of the CDR3: TGTGCCAGCAGCTTAGGAACTAGGCGCGAGCAGTACTTC.

CDR3 sequence reads: CASSRDRDSEAFF. CDR3 sequence (DNA): TGTGCCAGCAGTAGGGACAGGGACTCTGAAGCTTTCTTT. The chain links TRBV12-3 or TRBV12-4 to TRBJ1-1; 9 positions agree with TRBD1. The CDR3 contains 13 residues. The trim removed 5 bases at V and 6 bases at J, leaving 4 bases unmatched.

This clonotype was counted at least ten times. The CDR3 DNA sequence: TGTGCCAGCAGTATTACTAGTAGTCAGTACTTC. Translating it yields CASSITSSQYF. The chain employs TRBV12-3 or TRBV12-4 and TRBJ2-4, with D perhaps TRBD2 (5 bases). V lost 5 bases to trimming and J lost 12 bases, with 11 bases between them. The CDR3 is made up of 11 amino acids.

J is TRBJ2-1 and V is TRBV15; 10 nucleotides line up with TRBD2. From germline, CDR1 is LNHNV and CDR2 YYDKDF (reference sequence). The V and J ends lost 0 bases and 12 bases, in that order; junction bases with no gene match: 17. This CDR3 spans 18 amino acids. DNA of the CDR3: TGTGCCACCAGCAGAGATGATCTAGGGCTAGCGGGAGTAGCGAGGCAGTTCTTC. The encoded protein is CATSRDDLGLAGVARQFF.